This passage covers 10 T cell receptor beta chains from one sample sequenced in a study of metastatic and nonmetastatic thyroid tumors. TCRdb re-called the PCR reads through MiXCR. The table includes tens of thousands of clones, 14% detected once. All patients reached thyroid surgery having received no treatment beforehand. Sample: blood. All receptors come from a male donor with papillary thyroid cancer or a benign thyroid nodule (not recorded which). Some clones in this sample may be carry-over from other donors' samples.

Turning to this clone: Germline and junction disagree at one end, which may indicate a read error. The gene calls are TRBV19 and TRBJ1-1; D is perhaps TRBD1 (5 bases). The germline CDR1 and CDR2 sequences are LNHDA and SQIVND (reference sequence). The CDR3 contains 11 residues. The CDR3 loop reads CTSENLEGAFF. The CDR3 DNA follows: TGTACCAGTGAGAATCTTGAGGGGGCTTTCTTT.

Ten or more counts support this clone. The rearrangement uses TRBV15 and TRBJ1-1; a possible D gene is TRBD1 (5 bases). The germline V and J ends were trimmed by 0 bases and 0 bases, with 14 bases remaining between them. The CDR3 is 17 amino acids. The germline V gene encodes CDR1 LNHNV and CDR2 YYDKDF (reference sequence). The chain's CDR3 is CATSREWGSGVNTEAFF. DNA for the CDR3: TGTGCCACCAGCAGAGAATGGGGGAGTGGTGTGAACACTGAAGCTTTCTTT.

The J gene is TRBJ2-7, the V gene TRBV6-1, with TRBD1 identical over 7 bases. CDR3 size: 13 residues. After removal of 0 bases from V and 9 bases from J, the junction contained 5 bases not matched to a gene. Germline V gives CDR1 MNHNS, CDR2 SASEGT. The CDR3 coding sequence is TGTGCCAGCAGTGAAGCGTGGACAGGCGGGCAGTACGTC. This gives the protein CASSEAWTGGQYV.

This clone was detected many times. The rearrangement uses TRBV29-1 and TRBJ2-2; D unresolved. V lost 2 bases, J lost 7 bases, and 5 bases lay in between. CDR1 and CDR2 from the germline V gene are SQVTM and ANQGSEA. CDR3 length: 11 residues. For the CDR3, the DNA is TGCAGCGTTGAAAGAGACGGGGAGCTGTTTTTT. This gives the protein CSVERDGELFF.

The chain is built from TRBV20-1 and TRBJ2-1, with TRBD2 matching 15 bases. CDR1 is DFQATT and CDR2 is SNEGSKA in the germline V gene (reference sequence). After removal of 2 bases from V and 10 bases from J, the junction contained 9 bases not matched to a gene. The CDR3 has 16 amino acids. Here the CDR3 reads CSARLMLGTSGREQFF. The CDR3 DNA sequence: TGCAGTGCTAGACTCATGTTGGGGACTAGCGGGAGGGAGCAGTTCTTC.

As for this clone: A much larger clone lies a single base off, so this may be a read error. The chain carries TRBV18 and TRBJ2-1; D might be TRBD2 (7 bases). The CDR3 spans 16 residues. Germline V gene data show CDR1 as KGHSH and CDR2 as LQKENI. In DNA form, the CDR3 reads TGTGCCAGCTCACCAGTAGGGGGGGACACCTACAATGAGCAGTCCTTC. Protein sequence: CASSPVGGDTYNEQSF.

This clone was counted ten times or more. CDR3 sequence reads: CASGLSLGSYNEQFF. Here the CDR3 DNA reads TGTGCTAGTGGTTTAAGCTTGGGCTCCTACAATGAGCAGTTCTTC. The rearrangement uses TRBV12-5 and TRBJ2-1; D gene unclear. The CDR3 runs to 15 residues. V was clipped by 3 bases and J by 0 bases, with 9 bases between them. From germline, CDR1 is LGHNT and CDR2 FRNRAP. Full variable domain (missing parts from reference TRBV12-5 and TRBJ2-1): DARVTQTPRHKVTEMGQEVTMRCQPILGHNTVFWYRQTMMQGLELLAYFRNRAPLDDSGMPKDRFSAEMPDATLATLKIQPSEPRDSAVYFCASGLSLGSYNEQFFGPGTRLTVL.

At least ten counts were recorded for this clone. The rearrangement links TRBV3-1 to TRBJ1-5; D gene uncertain. CDR3 length: 14 residues. Germline V gene lookup returns CDR1 LGHDT and CDR2 YNNKEL (reference sequence). V lost 4 bases to trimming and J lost 4 bases, with 11 bases between them. The CDR3 protein is CASSPDGGNQPQHF. CDR3 DNA: TGTGCCAGCAGCCCTGACGGCGGAAATCAGCCCCAGCATTTT.

In its sample, this clone was seen many times. V usage is TRBV6-1 and J usage is TRBJ1-4; D is unclear. V was shortened by 7 bases and J by 0 bases, with 12 bases between the two germline ends. The germline V gene has CDR1 MNHNS and CDR2 SASEGT. The CDR3 spans 15 residues. The CDR3 DNA sequence: TGTGCCAGCAAAGGAACTCTTGCAACTAATGAAAAACTGTTTTTT. It specifies CASKGTLATNEKLFF.

This clone was detected ten times or more. The chain carries TRBV11-2 and TRBJ1-2; D is possibly TRBD1 (5 bases). The CDR3 consists of 16 residues. CDR1 SGHAT and CDR2 FQNNGV come from the germline V gene. V lost 3 bases and J 6 bases, leaving 20 bases between the germline ends. The CDR3 here is CASSFVQDSSRDGYTF. DNA of the CDR3: TGTGCCAGCAGCTTCGTACAGGACTCTAGTCGGGATGGCTACACCTTC.